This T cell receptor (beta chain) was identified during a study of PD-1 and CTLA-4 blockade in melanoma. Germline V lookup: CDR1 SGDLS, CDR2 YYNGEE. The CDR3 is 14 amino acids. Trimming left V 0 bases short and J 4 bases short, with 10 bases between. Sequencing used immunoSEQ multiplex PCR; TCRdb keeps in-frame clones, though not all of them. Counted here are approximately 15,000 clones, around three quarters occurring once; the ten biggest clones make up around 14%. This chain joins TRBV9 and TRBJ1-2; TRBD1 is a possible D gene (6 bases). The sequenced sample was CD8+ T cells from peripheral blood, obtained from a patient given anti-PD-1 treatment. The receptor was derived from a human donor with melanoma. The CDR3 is CASSVERDTYGYTF. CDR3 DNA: TGTGCCAGCAGCGTAGAGCGGGACACCTATGGCTACACCTTC.